Each of the 19 T cell receptor beta chains below was sequenced from the same sample in a study of cytomegalovirus exposure and HLA in healthy donors. 60 Vbeta and 13 Jbeta primers were used in PCR. Sequencing was performed with immunoSEQ multiplex PCR; in TCRdb, only in-frame clones are kept and a portion is missing. The sample totals about 120,000 clones. Source material: PBMCs. The source is a man aged 18 to 29 in good health and CMV-seronegative.

The V and J genes are TRBV4-1 and TRBJ2-2; 9 bases map to TRBD1. The germline gives CDR1 MGHRA, CDR2 YSYEKL. V dropped 2 bases and J dropped 3; count of bases not matched to a gene: 19. This CDR3 is built from 21 residues. The CDR3 bases are TGCGCCAGCAGCCAACAAGGCCGCCGGGAAACAGGGGGCCGCGACACCGGGGAGCTGTTTTTT. It codes for CASSQQGRRETGGRDTGELFF.

This sequence joins TRBV6-6 and TRBJ1-2, with D possibly matching TRBD1 (5 bases). Between the trimmed V and J ends, which lost 6 bases and 0 bases, there was a span of 11 bases. This CDR3 spans 14 amino acids. CDR1 and CDR2 from the germline V gene are MNHNY and SVGAGI (reference sequence). CDR3 nucleotides: TGTGCCAGCAGCCGGGGGGGAGCTAACTATGGCTACACCTTC. The encoded protein is CASSRGGANYGYTF.

The J gene is TRBJ1-1, the V gene TRBV5-4, with no clear D. Germline lookup yields CDR1 SGHNT and CDR2 YYREEE (reference sequence). V was trimmed by 3 bases and J by 1 base, leaving 7 bases between them. The CDR3 covers 13 residues. The CDR3 DNA sequence: TGTGCCAGCAGCTACACACGGAACACTGAAGCTTTCTTT. Amino acids: CASSYTRNTEAFF. Filled out from reference TRBV5-4 and TRBJ1-1, the complete variable domain reads ETGVTQSPTHLIKTRGQQVTLRCSSQSGHNTVSWYQQALGQGPQFIFQYYREEENGRGNFPPRFSGLQFPNYSSELNVNALELDDSALYLCASSYTRNTEAFFGQGTRLTVV.

The chain is built from TRBV28 and TRBJ1-2, with a tentative D call TRBD1 (5 bases). Trimming shortened V by 3 bases and J by 5 bases, and 13 bases separated the two germline ends. This CDR3 spans 14 amino acids. Germline CDR1 is MDHEN and CDR2 is SYDVKM. CDR3 in amino acids: CASSFSGIGYGYTF. CDR3 DNA sequence: TGTGCCAGCAGTTTCTCAGGGATTGGGTATGGCTACACCTTC.

The chain has TRBV5-1 and TRBJ2-5, with D maybe TRBD2 (7 bases). This CDR3 is built from 17 residues. Germline CDR1 is SGHRS and CDR2 is YFSETQ. Trimming removed 4 bases at V and 0 bases at J, with 19 bases between. This chain's CDR3 is CASSPLGGATYQETQYF. In DNA form, the CDR3 reads TGCGCCAGCAGCCCGCTGGGGGGGGCCACGTACCAAGAGACCCAGTACTTC. Full variable domain (remainder filled in from reference TRBV5-1 and TRBJ2-5): KAGVTQTPRYLIKTRGQQVTLSCSPISGHRSVSWYQQTPGQGLQFLFEYFSETQRNKGNFPGRFSGRQFSNSRSEMNVSTLELGDSALYLCASSPLGGATYQETQYFGPGTRLLVL.

V and J are TRBV5-6 and TRBJ2-1; 10 nucleotides match TRBD2. CDR3 length: 15 residues. Per germline, CDR1 SGHDT and CDR2 YYEEEE. The V segment lost 5 bases and the J segment 4 bases; nucleotides outside the gene matches: 6. In nucleotides, the CDR3 is TGTGCCAGCAGACCCCTAGCGGGGGATTACAATGAGCAGTTCTTC. It is translated as CASRPLAGDYNEQFF.

The rearrangement joins TRBV5-1 to TRBJ2-5; the match to TRBD1 covers 9 bases. Germline CDR1 reads SGHRS; CDR2 reads YFSETQ. The CDR3 has 15 residues. With 4 bases clipped from V and 4 bases from J, the junction kept 8 bases outside the gene matches. CDR3 residues: CASSPDTGGRETQYF. In DNA, the CDR3 is TGCGCCAGCAGCCCCGACACAGGGGGCAGAGAGACCCAGTACTTC.

The V call is TRBV11-2, the J call TRBJ2-7, with D hard to call. CDR1 is SGHAT and CDR2 is FQNNGV in the germline V gene. The V end was cut by 4 bases, the J end by 2 bases, with 9 bases between. The CDR3 is made up of 13 amino acids. Here the CDR3 DNA reads TGTGCCAGCAGCTCCCTTGGCCCCTACGAGCAGTACTTC. It encodes CASSSLGPYEQYF.

The chain links TRBV10-2 to TRBJ1-5; D is ambiguous. There are 13 residues in the CDR3. Trimming cost V 5 bases and J 6 bases, with 11 bases left between them. Germline CDR1 WSHSY, CDR2 SAAADI. The CDR3 loop is CASSIAVAQPQHF. The CDR3 nucleotides read TGCGCCAGCAGTATCGCGGTGGCTCAGCCCCAGCATTTT.

The chain recombines TRBV28 with TRBJ2-5, with 8 bases matching TRBD2. This CDR3 region has 16 residues. The trim removed 3 bases at V and 0 bases at J, leaving 6 bases unmatched. Germline loops: CDR1 MDHEN, CDR2 SYDVKM. The CDR3 reads CASSFPPGGDQETQYF. The CDR3 coding sequence is TGTGCCAGCAGTTTTCCTCCCGGGGGGGACCAAGAGACCCAGTACTTC. Supplemented by reference TRBV28 and TRBJ2-5, the full variable domain reads DVKVTQSSRYLVKRTGEKVFLECVQDMDHENMFWYRQDPGLGLRLIYFSYDVKMKEKGDIPEGYSVSREKKERFSLILESASTNQTSMYLCASSFPPGGDQETQYFGPGTRLLVL.

The chain has TRBV7-3 and TRBJ1-1, with D possibly being TRBD1 (5 bases). Germline V lookup: CDR1 SGHTA, CDR2 FQGTGA. V lost 5 bases, J lost 1 base, and 11 bases lay in between. This CDR3 has 14 amino acids. CDR3 sequence: CASSPGQGNTEAFF. In DNA, the CDR3 is TGTGCCAGCAGCCCAGGGCAGGGGAACACTGAAGCTTTCTTT.

The gene calls are TRBV2 and TRBJ2-1; D perhaps matches TRBD2 (5 bases). V lost 4 bases and J 9 bases, leaving 13 bases between the germline ends. Germline V lookup: CDR1 SNHLY, CDR2 FYNNEI. The CDR3 is 13 amino acids. The CDR3 DNA sequence: TGTGCCAGCAGTGGAGGGAATTCGGGTGAGCAGTTCTTC. Translated: CASSGGNSGEQFF. The whole variable domain, filled in from reference TRBV2 and TRBJ2-1, reads EPEVTQTPSHQVTQMGQEVILRCVPISNHLYFYWYRQILGQKVEFLVSFYNNEISEKSEIFDDQFSVERPDGSNFTLKIRSTKLEDSAMYFCASSGGNSGEQFFGPGTRLTVL.

The rearrangement links TRBV9 to TRBJ1-6; D remains ambiguous. CDR3 size: 14 residues. Germline CDR1 and CDR2: SGDLS and YYNGEE. V dropped 3 bases and J dropped 8 bases, with 12 bases sitting between them. The CDR3 protein is CASSGAAGDSPLHF. The CDR3 DNA follows: TGTGCCAGCAGCGGAGCCGCCGGAGATTCACCCCTCCACTTT.

The chain joins TRBV10-2 to TRBJ2-4; 10 nucleotides match TRBD2. The germline gives CDR1 WSHSY, CDR2 SAAADI. The CDR3 is 15 residues long. V shed 8 bases, J shed 5 bases, and the junction held 9 bases outside the gene matches. The CDR3 is CASGALAGDENIQYF. For the CDR3, the DNA is TGCGCCAGCGGAGCCCTAGCGGGGGACGAAAACATTCAGTACTTC.

The chain recombines TRBV6-1 with TRBJ1-1, with TRBD1 identical over 7 bases. CDR1 is MNHNS, CDR2 SASEGT, per germline. V lost 1 base to trimming and J lost 2 bases; unmatched junction nucleotides: 7. The CDR3 runs 16 residues. In DNA, the CDR3 is TGTGCCAGCAGTGAAGTGAGACAGGGAGGTAACACTGAAGCTTTCTTT. Translating gives CASSEVRQGGNTEAFF.

This chain links TRBV6-5 with TRBJ2-1; 9 nucleotides match TRBD2. This CDR3 is 13 amino acids long. Germline CDR1 reads MNHEY; CDR2 reads SVGAGI. V gave up 10 bases and J gave up 4 bases; unmatched junction bases: 5. CDR3 sequence reads: CATKAGGYNEQFF. In DNA form, the CDR3 reads TGTGCCACAAAAGCGGGAGGATACAATGAGCAGTTCTTC.

The chain couples TRBV7-3 to TRBJ2-7; TRBD1 might be the D (6 bases). The ends were cut back, 0 bases at V and 6 bases at J, with 12 bases in the middle. The CDR3 is 14 residues long. The germline V gene encodes CDR1 SGHTA and CDR2 FQGTGA. CDR3 DNA sequence: TGTGCCAGCAGCTTAACTGCAGGGGACGGCGAGCAGTACTTC. It translates to CASSLTAGDGEQYF.

The chain couples TRBV4-1 to TRBJ2-1; D remains unclear. The germline gives CDR1 MGHRA, CDR2 YSYEKL. V lost 1 base and J lost 8, with 18 bases in between. This CDR3 contains 16 residues. CDR3 sequence reads: CASSQVGDGRPHEQFF. In nucleotides, the CDR3 is TGCGCCAGCAGCCAAGTAGGAGACGGAAGGCCCCATGAGCAGTTCTTC.

The chain combines TRBV6-1 with TRBJ2-5; 9 bases align to TRBD1. J lost 4 bases, V lost 8 bases, and 11 bases had no gene match. CDR1 MNHNS and CDR2 SASEGT come from the germline V gene. The CDR3 is 15 residues long. CDR3 nucleotides: TGTGCCAGCGGGAGGACAGGGGCAGTGGGAGAGACCCAGTACTTC. This sequence encodes CASGRTGAVGETQYF.